The rows below give T cell receptor beta chains drawn from one sample of a study of cytotoxic CD8 clonotypes in ibrutinib-treated CLL. This table comes from immunoSEQ multiplex PCR, and its TCRdb copy is limited to in-frame clones, with some not included. The table lists a few hundred thousand clones, roughly 67% of them singletons. The sequences come from PBMCs, collected after 36 months of ibrutinib treatment. The receptor source for this set is a human donor with chronic lymphocytic leukemia. CDR3s include the opening cysteine and the closing phenylalanine or tryptophan. D genes are given only for firm matches. Expanded clones are given a class, and other clones once, few, many or no size at all.

TRBD1 TRBJ2-1 TRBV6-5 - CASGRPGQARNEQFF
- TRBJ1-4 TRBV10-1 - CASRNVRDGATNEKLFF
TRBD2 TRBJ2-7 TRBV6-5 few CATRTLAGAEQYF
- TRBJ1-3 TRBV4-1 - CASSQEGGRSGNTIYF
- TRBJ2-7 TRBV7-9 - CASRPQGVGVYEQYF
- TRBJ1-2 TRBV7-8 - CASSLGGGYGYTF
- TRBJ2-7 TRBV29-1 few CSVEMGGPYEQYF
TRBD2 TRBJ2-7 TRBV9 - CASSVDPKVVSGGEQYF
- TRBJ2-5 TRBV5-1 few CASSLGLEETQYF
- TRBJ2-7 TRBV4-3 - CASSPGASEIYEQYF
- TRBJ1-2 TRBV5-4 - CASSLDWGGYGYTF
- TRBJ1-1 TRBV11-3 - CASSVQKGSTEAFF
- TRBJ2-7 TRBV6-1 few CASRQSSYEQYF
- TRBJ2-1 TRBV18 - CASSPERSEQFF
- TRBJ2-7 TRBV11-2 - CASSLPATSSYEQYF
TRBD2 TRBJ2-1 TRBV7-8 - CASSLIPGGGASSEQFF
TRBD1 TRBJ2-7 TRBV7-8 - CASSHRDRSYEQYF
TRBD2 TRBJ2-5 TRBV13 - CASSRGVEETQYF
- TRBJ2-5 TRBV7-2 - CASSFFSRVQETQYF
- TRBJ2-3 TRBV2 few CASSVGDTQYF
- TRBJ2-7 TRBV11-3 - CASSLAGSYEQYF
- TRBJ2-5 TRBV19 - CASSILGQETQYF
TRBD2 TRBJ2-1 TRBV11-2 - CASSSVRTSGANEQFF
TRBD1 TRBJ2-3 TRBV5-1 - CASSWRQGRTDTQYF
- TRBJ2-7 TRBV28 - CASLQTHEQYF
- TRBJ1-4 TRBV15 - CATSREGAPDEKLFF
- TRBJ1-2 TRBV9 few CASSVTDSDNYGYTF
TRBD2 TRBJ2-2 TRBV25-1 - CASSHHSGSGPGELFF
- TRBJ2-7 TRBV5-1 - CASSLRPDSYEQYF
TRBD1 TRBJ1-1 TRBV6-5 - CASSQRYGGQEEAFF
- TRBJ1-2 TRBV10-3 few CAIPRSPEGGYTF
TRBD1 TRBJ2-2 TRBV5-1 - CASSFGTSRPGLQGSTGELFF
TRBD1 TRBJ1-2 TRBV2 few CASSEGRGRYGYTF
- TRBJ2-2 TRBV7-9 - CAPGTQNTGELFF
- TRBJ2-7 TRBV10-3 few CAISDKGTNYEQYF
TRBD1 TRBJ2-2 TRBV9 - CASSHRDRKRTGELFF
- TRBJ1-6 TRBV4-1 - CASSHPGQYNSPLHF
- TRBJ2-7 TRBV5-1 - CASSLVGAEGHEQYF
TRBD2 TRBJ2-3 TRBV28 - CASSFGLAGTSTDTQYF